These T cell receptor beta chains were read from a single sample in a study of blood T cell repertoires in COVID-19. Profiling relied on immunoSEQ multiplex PCR, and the TCRdb table lists in-frame clones only, not all of them. The sample lists some 450,000 clones; roughly 89% were seen once. The sequencing input was peripheral blood. These receptors all come from a young man with COVID-19, enrolled during active disease. Each CDR3 is given with its conserved first and last residue. Fields, in order: V gene, J gene, D gene, clone size, CDR3 DNA, CDR3 protein. D genes are given only for firm matches. Clone size, where shown, is once, few, many, or a class for clones that have expanded.

>TRBV5-1|TRBJ2-7|TRBD2|-
TGCGCCAGCAGAGCCGGGACTAGCGGGAGCCACGAGCAGTACTTC
CASRAGTSGSHEQYF
>TRBV25-1|TRBJ2-3|TRBD2|-
TGTGCCAGCAGTGATCAAAGCGGGAGTAGCACAGATACGCAGTATTTT
CASSDQSGSSTDTQYF
>TRBV5-1|TRBJ2-7|TRBD1|-
TGCGCCAGCAGCAGGGGACAGGGGGCGTACGAGCAGTACTTC
CASSRGQGAYEQYF
>TRBV5-6|TRBJ1-2|TRBD1|-
TGTGCCAGCAGCTTGGGTGGGGGACAGGGTTCTGGCTACACCTTC
CASSLGGGQGSGYTF
>TRBV7-9|TRBJ2-1|-|-
TGTGCCAGCAGCTCAGGATACAATGAGCAGTTCTTC
CASSSGYNEQFF
>TRBV19|TRBJ2-5|-|-
TGTGCCAGTAGTATACAATCCCAAGAGACCCAGTACTTC
CASSIQSQETQYF
>TRBV19|TRBJ2-1|-|-
TGTGCCAGTAGTTCCCTCTCCAATGAGCAGTTCTTC
CASSSLSNEQFF
>TRBV7-2|TRBJ1-4|-|-
TGTGCCAGCAGCTCAGGACACCGGGAGGCTAATGAAAAACTGTTTTTT
CASSSGHREANEKLFF
>TRBV5-1|TRBJ2-6|-|-
TGCGCCAGCAGCACACAGGGTTTCGGTGGGGCCAACGTCCTGACTTTC
CASSTQGFGGANVLTF
>TRBV4-1|TRBJ2-7|-|-
TGCGCCAGCAGCCAAGCGGCGGGCGCGTCCTACGAGCAGTACTTC
CASSQAAGASYEQYF
>TRBV5-1|TRBJ2-2|TRBD1|once
TGCGCCAGCAGCTCCCGGGACAGGGACCACACCGGGGAGCTGTTTTTT
CASSSRDRDHTGELFF
>TRBV5-1|TRBJ1-6|TRBD1|-
TGCGCCAGCAGAGGGACAGGGCGGACCTATAATTCACCCCTCCACTTT
CASRGTGRTYNSPLHF
>TRBV7-8|TRBJ2-1|-|-
TGTGCCAGCAGCTTATCGGGGTCCTACAATGAGCAGTTCTTC
CASSLSGSYNEQFF
>TRBV11-2|TRBJ1-4|TRBD1|few
TGTGCCAGCAGCGGACAGGGAAGTTCGGAAAAACTGTTTTTT
CASSGQGSSEKLFF
>TRBV2|TRBJ2-3|TRBD2|-
TGTGCCAGCAGTGAGACTAGCGACGGAGGTACGCAGTATTTT
CASSETSDGGTQYF
>TRBV10-3|TRBJ2-7|TRBD2|-
TGTGCCATCAGTGAGTCCCTGGGGACTAGCGGGAAATCAAACGAGCAGTACTTC
CAISESLGTSGKSNEQYF
>TRBV4-2|TRBJ2-2|-|-
TGTGCCAGCAGCCAGCGGGGTATTCCGACCGGGGAGCTGTTTTTT
CASSQRGIPTGELFF
>TRBV5-6|TRBJ1-6|-|once
TGTGCCAGCAGCTCGAGGGGGTGGAATTCACCCCTCCACTTT
CASSSRGWNSPLHF
>TRBV25-1|TRBJ2-7|TRBD2|-
TGTGCCAGCAGTGCTAGCGGGAGTATCAACGAGCAGTACTTC
CASSASGSINEQYF
>TRBV13|TRBJ2-3|-|-
TGTGCCAGCAGCTTTTCGGCTAGTGCGGATACGCAGTATTTT
CASSFSASADTQYF
>TRBV5-4|TRBJ2-7|TRBD1|-
TGTGCCAGCAGGCCCGGGACAGGCTCCCACTACGAGCAGTACTTC
CASRPGTGSHYEQYF
>TRBV19|TRBJ2-7|TRBD1|once
TGTGCCAGTAGAGTAGGGACAGGAGCCTACGAGCAGTACTTC
CASRVGTGAYEQYF
>TRBV5-1|TRBJ1-6|TRBD1|-
TGCGCCAGCAGCCCAAATCCCGACAGGGGAGGTTCACCCCTCCACTTT
CASSPNPDRGGSPLHF
>TRBV6-5|TRBJ2-7|-|-
TGTGCCAGCAGCGTAACATGGGAGCAGTACTTC
CASSVTWEQYF
>TRBV5-5|TRBJ1-1|TRBD1|few
TGTGCCAGCAGCCCGCGTGTTACAGGGGCGAACACTGAAGCTTTCTTT
CASSPRVTGANTEAFF
>TRBV19|TRBJ1-2|-|once
TGTGCCAGTAGTACGACAGGCTACTATGGCTACACCTTC
CASSTTGYYGYTF
>TRBV29-1|TRBJ2-7|TRBD1|-
TGCAGCACAACAGGGGGCCAAGGCGAGCAGTACTTC
CSTTGGQGEQYF
>TRBV7-8|TRBJ1-6|-|-
TGTGCCAGCAGCTTAGTAAGGAGTTCGGCTTCACCCCTCCACTTT
CASSLVRSSASPLHF
>TRBV4-1|TRBJ1-4|TRBD1|-
TGCGCCAGCAGCCAAGTAGGGACAGGGAATGAAAAACTGTTTTTT
CASSQVGTGNEKLFF
>TRBV5-6|TRBJ1-2|TRBD1|-
TGTGCCAGTTCCCAGGGGGTATATGGCTACACCTTC
CASSQGVYGYTF
>TRBV11-3|TRBJ1-2|TRBD1|few
TGTGCCAGCAGCTTAGATCCAACAGGGGGAAACTATGGCTACACCTTC
CASSLDPTGGNYGYTF
>TRBV6-5|TRBJ2-7|TRBD2|-
TGTGCCAGCAGTTACTCAGCGGGAGCCGAGCAGTACTTC
CASSYSAGAEQYF
>TRBV10-3|TRBJ2-1|TRBD1|few
TGTGCCATCAAGGGGACAGGGGCTGTAAATGAGCAGTTCTTC
CAIKGTGAVNEQFF
>TRBV5-1|TRBJ2-1|-|-
TGCGCCAGCAGCTTGGCGGTCGCAGGGGTGAGCGGTGAGCAGTTCTTC
CASSLAVAGVSGEQFF
>TRBV6-5|TRBJ1-1|TRBD1|-
TGTGCCAGCAGTTTACAGGGGGCGACTGAAGCTTTCTTT
CASSLQGATEAFF
>TRBV3-1/TRBV3-2|TRBJ1-1|TRBD1|once
TGTGCCAGCAGCGAAGGACAGGGTGTTGGCACTGAAGCTTTCTTT
CASSEGQGVGTEAFF
>TRBV7-9|TRBJ2-7|TRBD1|once
TGTGCCAGCAGCTTACTTGGGACAGGGGCCTACGAGCAGTACTTC
CASSLLGTGAYEQYF
>TRBV7-2|TRBJ1-5|-|-
TGTGCCAGCAGCTTGGGGGGGGGCGGTCAGCCCCAGCATTTT
CASSLGGGGQPQHF
>TRBV6-4|TRBJ2-3|-|few
TGTGCCAGCAGTGACTCAAAGAGACTAGAAACAGATACGCAGTATTTT
CASSDSKRLETDTQYF
>TRBV11-3|TRBJ1-2|-|-
TGTGCCAGCAGCTCAGAAGCGATCTATGGCTACACCTTC
CASSSEAIYGYTF
>TRBV29-1|TRBJ2-2|TRBD1|-
TGCAGCGCTCCTACCCCGGACAGGGGGACCGGGGAGCTGTTTTTT
CSAPTPDRGTGELFF
>TRBV11-2|TRBJ2-1|-|-
TGTGCCAGCAGCTTGGGGACACGGACCTACAATGAGCAGTTCTTC
CASSLGTRTYNEQFF
>TRBV7-9|TRBJ1-4|-|-
TGTGCCAGCAGCTCGAGTACAGGCAAAGGGGAAAAACTGTTTTTT
CASSSSTGKGEKLFF